This TCR beta chain was sequenced for a study of shared clonotypes between healthy human individuals. Regarding the study as a whole: A generally larger estimated richness was seen in naive subsets than in memory subsets.

Concerning this clone: What it binds is unknown.

CD4+ cells were split into CD45RA+ naive and CD45RA-negative memory subsets. The CDR3 is made up of 18 amino acids. Trimming cost V 4 bases and J 5 bases, with 23 bases left between them. The V gene's germline CDR1 is MNHNS and CDR2 SASEGT. The repertoire was sequenced with immunoSEQ multiplex PCR; TCRdb's copy has only in-frame clones and lacks some. The sample consists of about 990,000 clones, about four fifths of them appearing once. Sequencing was carried out using memory CD4+ T cells from PBMCs. Regarding subset: CD45RA-negative fraction. This chain uses TRBV6-1 with TRBJ2-2, with D perhaps matching TRBD2 (5 bases). The origin of this receptor is a man aged 18 to 29 in good health. Some clones in this sample may be carry-over from other donors' samples. The CDR3 sequence is CASSGRPSGAVKTGELFF. The CDR3 DNA is TGTGCCAGCAGTGGGCGTCCGTCAGGAGCGGTAAAGACCGGGGAGCTGTTTTTT.